Sequencing of this TCR beta chain was carried out in a study of T cell clonotyping in hematopoietic cell transplantation. The J segment lost 1 base and the V segment lost 5 bases, leaving 4 bases of the junction unmatched. The CDR3 is 14 amino acids. Germline lookup yields CDR1 SEHNR and CDR2 FQNEAQ (reference sequence). Clones were read by immunoSEQ multiplex PCR, and TCRdb kept only the in-frame ones, dropping some. The data hold roughly 9,000 clones, with about 80% observed a single time. The table lists this clone with a count of one. Its specificity is not known. General study findings and limits: Pathologically expanded recipient clonotypes increased progressively from day 30 to day 180 as diversity fell.

This specimen consisted of PBMCs, obtained at the time of graft-versus-host disease after allogeneic stem cell transplant. The chain is built from TRBV7-9 and TRBJ1-1; 7 nucleotides match TRBD1. The TCR was taken from a male patient aged 55 to 69 who had an allogeneic stem cell transplant from an unrelated donor, so the T cells may come from the graft donor. Some clones in this sample may be carry-over from other donors' samples. DNA for the CDR3: TGTGCCAGCAGCCGGCGACAGGGGAACACTGAAGCTTTCTTT. Amino acid sequence: CASSRRQGNTEAFF.